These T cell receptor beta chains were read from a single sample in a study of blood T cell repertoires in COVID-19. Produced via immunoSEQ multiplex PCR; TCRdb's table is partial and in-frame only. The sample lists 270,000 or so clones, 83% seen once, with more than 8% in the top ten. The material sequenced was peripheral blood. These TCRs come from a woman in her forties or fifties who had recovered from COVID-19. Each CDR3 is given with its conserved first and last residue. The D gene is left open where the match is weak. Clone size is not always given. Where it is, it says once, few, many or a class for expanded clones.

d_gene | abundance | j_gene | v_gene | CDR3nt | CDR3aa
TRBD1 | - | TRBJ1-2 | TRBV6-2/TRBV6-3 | TGTGCCAGCAGTTCCCGGACAGGGGGTTTCGGCTACACCTTC | CASSSRTGGFGYTF
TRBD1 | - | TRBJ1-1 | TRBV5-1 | TGCGCCAGCAGCTCTCAACAGGGGAGTGGGAACACTGAAGCTTTCTTT | CASSSQQGSGNTEAFF
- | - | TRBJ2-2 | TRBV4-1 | TGCGCCAGCAGCAGCTTCGGCGGGGTGAACACCGGGGAGCTGTTTTTT | CASSSFGGVNTGELFF
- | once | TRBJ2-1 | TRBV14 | TGTGCCAGCAGCCCCTATAAGTACAATGAGCAGTTCTTC | CASSPYKYNEQFF
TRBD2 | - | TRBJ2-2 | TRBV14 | TGTGCCAGCAGCCGGTACCTCTCGACTAGCAGTGGGGAGCTGTTTTTT | CASSRYLSTSSGELFF
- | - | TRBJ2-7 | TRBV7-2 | TGTGCCAGCAGCTACCAAGGCGGGTCCCCCGAGCAGTACTTC | CASSYQGGSPEQYF
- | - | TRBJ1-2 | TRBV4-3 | TGCGCCAGCAGCCAAGAGTACAGTACTAACTATGGCTACACCTTC | CASSQEYSTNYGYTF
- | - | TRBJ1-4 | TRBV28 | TGTGCCAGCGGGCCCCCCCCAACTAATGAAAAACTGTTTTTT | CASGPPPTNEKLFF
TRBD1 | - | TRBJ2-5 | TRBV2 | TGTGCCAGCAGGGCCGGACAGGGGCAAGAGACCCAGTACTTC | CASRAGQGQETQYF
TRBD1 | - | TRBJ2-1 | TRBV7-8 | TGTGCCAGCAGCTTAGGGGGGACAGGTTTCTACAATGAGCAGTTCTTC | CASSLGGTGFYNEQFF
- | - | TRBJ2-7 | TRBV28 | TGTGCCAGCAGGTACTCAAGCGGCATCTCCTACGAGCAGTACTTC | CASRYSSGISYEQYF
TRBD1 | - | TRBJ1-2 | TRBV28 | TGTGCCAGCAGTCCCCTAGGGACAGGCTGGTTCGGCTACACCTTC | CASSPLGTGWFGYTF
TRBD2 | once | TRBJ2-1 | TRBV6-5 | TGTGCCAGCAGCGGGGGGACTATCGCCAATGAGCAGTTCTTC | CASSGGTIANEQFF
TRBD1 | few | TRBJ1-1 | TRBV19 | TGTGCCAGTAGTTCCCGACAGGGGTTGGAAGCTTTCTTT | CASSSRQGLEAFF
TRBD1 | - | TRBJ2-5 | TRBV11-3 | TGTGCCAGCAGCAAAGACAGGGGAACCCAGTACTTC | CASSKDRGTQYF
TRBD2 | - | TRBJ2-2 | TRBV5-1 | TGCGCCAGCAGCCGCGGGGGGGATTACACCGGGGAGCTGTTTTTT | CASSRGGDYTGELFF
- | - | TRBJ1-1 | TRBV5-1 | TGCGCCAGCAGCGCAGGACAGAACACTGAAGCTTTCTTT | CASSAGQNTEAFF
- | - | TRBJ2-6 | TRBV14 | TGTGCCAGCAGCCGTTACAGCGACAGTTCTGGGGCCAACGTCCTGACTTTC | CASSRYSDSSGANVLTF
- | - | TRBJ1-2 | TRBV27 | TGTGCCAGCAGTCGCACCAGGGCCCCGACATATGGCTACACCTTC | CASSRTRAPTYGYTF
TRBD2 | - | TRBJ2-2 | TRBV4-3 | TGCGCCAGCAGCCCACGGGGTGGTCTAGCGGGGAAAAACACCGGGGAGCTGTTTTTT | CASSPRGGLAGKNTGELFF
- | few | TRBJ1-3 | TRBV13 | TGTGCCAGCAGCTATCACTCCTCTGGAAACACCATATATTTT | CASSYHSSGNTIYF
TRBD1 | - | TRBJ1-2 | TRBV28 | TGTGCCAGCAGTTACCGAGGGGGCGCCCCCTATGGCTACACCTTC | CASSYRGGAPYGYTF
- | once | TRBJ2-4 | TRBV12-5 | TGTGCTAGTGGTTTGGATAGCGGCACCCAATCAACAGCCAAAAACATTCAGTACTTC | CASGLDSGTQSTAKNIQYF
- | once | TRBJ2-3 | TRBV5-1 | TGCGCCAGCAGCGCCCTGGGGCGGGGGCTACAAACAGATACGCAGTATTTT | CASSALGRGLQTDTQYF
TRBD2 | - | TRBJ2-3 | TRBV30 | TGTGCCTGGACCGAACTAGCGGGGTTGGTAGATACGCAGTATTTT | CAWTELAGLVDTQYF
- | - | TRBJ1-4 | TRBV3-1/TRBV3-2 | TGTGCCAGCAGCCAAGATATACAGAGTGCAACTAATGAAAAACTGTTTTTT | CASSQDIQSATNEKLFF
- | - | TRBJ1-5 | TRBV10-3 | TGTGCCATCAGCCAGGGGATCGCTGGCAATCAGCCCCAGCATTTT | CAISQGIAGNQPQHF
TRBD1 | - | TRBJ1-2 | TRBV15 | TGTGCCACCAGCAGGACAGGGGGTGTTGGCTATGGCTACACCTTC | CATSRTGGVGYGYTF
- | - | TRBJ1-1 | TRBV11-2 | TGTGCCAGCAGCTTAGCGGTGAACACTGAAGCTTTCTTT | CASSLAVNTEAFF
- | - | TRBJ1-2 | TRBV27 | TGTGCCAGCAGTTTGTCCCGGGGTGATGGCTACACCTTC | CASSLSRGDGYTF
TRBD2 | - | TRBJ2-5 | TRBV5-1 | TGCGCCAGCAGCCGGACTAGGTACGAGACCCAGTACTTC | CASSRTRYETQYF
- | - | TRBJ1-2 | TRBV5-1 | TGCGCCAGCAGCCCCCGGGACAACGTTGGCTACACCTTC | CASSPRDNVGYTF
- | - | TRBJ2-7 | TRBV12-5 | TGTGCTAGTGGTTTGGACGTCGGTTACGAGCAGTACTTC | CASGLDVGYEQYF
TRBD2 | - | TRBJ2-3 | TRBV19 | TGTGCCAGTAGGACTAGCGGGGGCAGCACAGATACGCAGTATTTT | CASRTSGGSTDTQYF